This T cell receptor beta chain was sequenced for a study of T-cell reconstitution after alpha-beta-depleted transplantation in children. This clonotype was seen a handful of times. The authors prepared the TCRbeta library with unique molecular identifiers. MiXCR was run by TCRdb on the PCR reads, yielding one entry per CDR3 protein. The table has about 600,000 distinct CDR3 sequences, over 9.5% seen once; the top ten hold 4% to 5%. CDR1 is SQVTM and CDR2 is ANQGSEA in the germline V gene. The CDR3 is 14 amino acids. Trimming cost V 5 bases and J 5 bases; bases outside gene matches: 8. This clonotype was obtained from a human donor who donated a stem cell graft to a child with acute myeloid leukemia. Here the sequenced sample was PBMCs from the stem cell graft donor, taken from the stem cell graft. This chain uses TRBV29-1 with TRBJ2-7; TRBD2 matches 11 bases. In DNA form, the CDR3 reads TGCAGCGTTCGACTAGCGGGGCGCGCCGACGAGCAGTACTTC. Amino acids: CSVRLAGRADEQYF.